The TCR beta chain under discussion was sequenced for a study of blood T cell repertoires in COVID-19. About the study: PBMCs, B-cell-depleted T cells, or T cells provided the cDNA or gDNA that made up the material.

Participants' reported clinical history set cohort assignment. This CDR3 spans 14 amino acids. CDR1 is MDHEN, CDR2 SYDVKM, per germline. With 7 bases clipped from V and 4 bases from J, the junction kept 3 bases outside the gene matches. This clone was picked up one time. Only in-frame clones appear in the TCRdb table, and some are missing; sequencing was by immunoSEQ multiplex PCR. Of 270,000 or so clones in the sample, approximately 91% were seen once. This TCR was sampled from a middle-aged woman with acute COVID-19. Sequenced: PBMCs or T cells enriched from blood (not recorded which). V usage is TRBV28 and J usage is TRBJ2-7, with 14 bases identical to TRBD2. The chain's CDR3 is CASMTSGGAYEQYF. The CDR3 DNA is TGTGCCAGCATGACTAGCGGGGGGGCTTACGAGCAGTACTTC.